The text below deals with one T cell receptor beta chain. V shed 9 bases, J shed 0 bases, and the junction held 7 bases outside the gene matches. There are 14 residues in the CDR3. The germline gives CDR1 MNHNS, CDR2 SASEGT. The assay was immunoSEQ multiplex PCR, and TCRdb's table has in-frame clones only and misses some. The table has millions of clones, approximately 95% seen once. The source of the sample is a study of shared clonotypes between healthy human individuals. The sample consisted of naive CD4+ T cells sorted from blood. The subset: CD45RA+ positively selected. The chain links TRBV6-1 to TRBJ2-7, with 8 bases matching TRBD2. The source is a man between 18 and 35 years old in good health. The DNA of the CDR3 is TGTGCCAGTTCTACTAGCGGACCCTCCTACGAGCAGTACTTC. This codes for CASSTSGPSYEQYF.